This T cell receptor (beta chain) was observed in a study of beta chain features in type 1 diabetes. Study-level points and caveats: The naive, central memory and Treg TCRB repertoires looked more alike in patients than they did in healthy donors. Individuals with type 1 diabetes displayed fewer insertions and more deletions at VDJ junctions.

V was trimmed by 0 bases and J by 4 bases, leaving 17 bases between them. Germline lookup yields CDR1 GTSNPN and CDR2 SVGIG (reference sequence). This CDR3 is built from 16 residues. The investigators reverse transcribed all of the isolated RNA, so they sequenced expressed TCRB transcripts. There were around 3.5 million reads on average in the naive, central memory and regulatory T cell samples. The protocol was immunoSEQ multiplex PCR, while the TCRdb copy is restricted to in-frame clones and leaves out a portion. The data show around 310,000 clones, approximately 11% seen once. This clone was picked up a small number of times. Its matching antigen is unknown. Central memory, naive, regulatory and stem cell-like memory CD4+ cells were sorted by CD45RO/CCR7/CD25/CD127/CD95/CD27.

The chain is built from TRBV30 and TRBJ2-3; D is perhaps TRBD2 (6 bases). Specimen: naive CD4+ T cells from blood. The TCR originated in a young woman in good health. CDR3 sequence reads: CAWSVQMGTGADTQYF. As DNA, the CDR3 is TGTGCCTGGAGTGTACAAATGGGAACGGGGGCAGATACGCAGTATTTT.